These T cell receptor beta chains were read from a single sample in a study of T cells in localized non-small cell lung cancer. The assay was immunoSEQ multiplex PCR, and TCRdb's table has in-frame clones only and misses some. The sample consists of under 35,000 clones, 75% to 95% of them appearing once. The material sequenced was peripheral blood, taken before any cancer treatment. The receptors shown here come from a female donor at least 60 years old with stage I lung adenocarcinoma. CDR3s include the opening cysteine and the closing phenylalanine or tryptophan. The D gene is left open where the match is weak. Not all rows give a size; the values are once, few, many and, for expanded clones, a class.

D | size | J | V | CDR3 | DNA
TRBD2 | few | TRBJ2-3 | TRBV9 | CASNPGASGSTDTQYF | TGTGCCAGCAACCCGGGGGCTAGCGGGTCCACAGATACGCAGTATTTT
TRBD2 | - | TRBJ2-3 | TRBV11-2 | CASSLRSGRAADTQYF | TGTGCCAGCAGCTTAAGGAGCGGGAGAGCGGCAGATACGCAGTATTTT
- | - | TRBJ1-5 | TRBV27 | CASSLRGGGQPQHF | TGTGCCAGCAGTTTAAGGGGCGGAGGTCAGCCCCAGCATTTT
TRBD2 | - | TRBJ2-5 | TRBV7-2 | CASSLTSGTQETQYF | TGTGCCAGCAGTCTGACTAGCGGGACTCAGGAGACCCAGTACTTC
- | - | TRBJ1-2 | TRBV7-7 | CASSTDLRHHYGYTF | TGTGCCAGCAGCACGGACCTACGACATCACTATGGCTACACCTTC
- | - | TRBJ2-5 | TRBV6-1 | CASGGGAEETQYF | TGTGCCAGCGGAGGGGGGGCGGAGGAGACCCAGTACTTC
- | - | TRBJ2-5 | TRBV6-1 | CASSERGRAQETQYF | TGTGCCAGCAGTGAACGGGGCAGGGCGCAAGAGACCCAGTACTTC
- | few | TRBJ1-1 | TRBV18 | CASFLWGMNTEAFF | TGTGCCAGCTTTCTCTGGGGCATGAACACTGAAGCTTTCTTT
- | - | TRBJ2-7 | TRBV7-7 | CASSPQFGYEQYF | TGTGCTAGCAGCCCTCAGTTCGGCTACGAGCAGTACTTC
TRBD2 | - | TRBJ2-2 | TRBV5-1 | CASSLEPGGALRRAGELFF | TGCGCCAGCAGCTTGGAGCCGGGGGGAGCGCTGAGACGCGCCGGGGAGCTGTTTTTT
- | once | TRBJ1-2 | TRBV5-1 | CASSSGSGNYGYTF | TGCGCCAGCAGCTCAGGGTCCGGAAACTATGGCTACACCTTC
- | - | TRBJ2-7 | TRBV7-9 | CASSLRGTDTYEQYF | TGTGCCAGCAGCTTACGAGGGACGGATACCTACGAGCAGTACTTC
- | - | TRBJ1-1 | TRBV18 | CASSPRTILAWSEAFF | TGTGCCAGCTCACCAAGGACCATACTCGCGTGGAGTGAAGCTTTCTTT
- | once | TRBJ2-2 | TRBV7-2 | CASSPDTTTRTGELFF | TGTGCCAGCAGCCCGGACACCACCACCCGCACCGGGGAGCTGTTTTTT
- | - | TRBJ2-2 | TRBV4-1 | CASSQDREGPPGELFF | TGCGCCAGCAGCCAAGATAGGGAAGGCCCGCCCGGGGAGCTGTTTTTT
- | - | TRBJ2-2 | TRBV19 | CASSSSSDPNAGELFF | TGTGCCAGTAGTTCTTCTAGCGATCCGAACGCCGGGGAGCTGTTTTTT
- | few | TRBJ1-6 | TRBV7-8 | CASSSGPLRTRNSPLHF | TGTGCCAGCAGCTCTGGACCACTCCGGACACGAAATTCACCCCTCCACTTT
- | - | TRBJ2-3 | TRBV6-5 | CASSYDSRRPDTQYF | TGTGCCAGCAGTTACGATAGCAGACGCCCAGATACGCAGTATTTT
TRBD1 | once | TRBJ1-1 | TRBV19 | CASSIVGTGGPEAFF | TGTGCCAGTAGTATAGTTGGGACAGGGGGACCTGAAGCTTTCTTT
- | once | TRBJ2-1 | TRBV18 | CASSPTLVNEQFF | TGTGCCAGCTCACCTACTCTGGTCAATGAGCAGTTCTTC
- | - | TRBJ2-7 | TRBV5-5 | CASSLSLTGTLLYEQYF | TGTGCCAGCAGCTTGTCCCTAACCGGGACACTATTATACGAGCAGTACTTC
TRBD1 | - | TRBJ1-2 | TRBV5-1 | CASSPQAQGLGYGYTF | TGCGCCAGCAGCCCACAAGCACAGGGGCTGGGCTATGGCTACACCTTC
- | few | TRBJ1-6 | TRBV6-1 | CASSGEGPYNSPLHF | TGTGCCAGCAGTGGTGAGGGGCCCTATAATTCACCCCTCCACTTT
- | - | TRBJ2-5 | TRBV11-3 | CASSPGGRLQETQYF | TGTGCCAGCAGCCCTGGAGGAAGGCTCCAAGAGACCCAGTACTTC
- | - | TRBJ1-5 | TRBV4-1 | CASSQGQGNQPQHF | TGCGCCAGCAGCCAAGGACAGGGCAATCAGCCCCAGCATTTT
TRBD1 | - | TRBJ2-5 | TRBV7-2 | CASSSGGRETQYF | TGTGCCAGCAGCTCAGGGGGTCGGGAGACCCAGTACTTC
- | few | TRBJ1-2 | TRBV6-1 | CASSVGTGYGYTF | TGTGCCAGCAGTGTTGGGACTGGCTATGGCTACACCTTC
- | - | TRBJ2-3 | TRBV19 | CASSDRAGRDTQYF | TGTGCCAGTAGTGACAGGGCGGGGCGAGATACGCAGTATTTT
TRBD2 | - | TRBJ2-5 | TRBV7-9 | CASRPREETQYF | TGTGCCAGCAGACCGCGGGAGGAGACCCAGTACTTC
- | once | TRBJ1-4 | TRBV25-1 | CASSELGGNREKLFF | TGTGCCAGCAGTGAATTAGGCGGGAATCGGGAAAAACTGTTTTTT
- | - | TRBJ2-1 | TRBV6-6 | CASSYSKGFSNEQFF | TGTGCCAGCAGTTACTCGAAAGGGTTTAGTAATGAGCAGTTCTTC
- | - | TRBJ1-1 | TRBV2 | CASSDPTGPVNTEAFF | TGTGCCAGCAGTGATCCGACTGGTCCCGTGAACACTGAAGCTTTCTTT